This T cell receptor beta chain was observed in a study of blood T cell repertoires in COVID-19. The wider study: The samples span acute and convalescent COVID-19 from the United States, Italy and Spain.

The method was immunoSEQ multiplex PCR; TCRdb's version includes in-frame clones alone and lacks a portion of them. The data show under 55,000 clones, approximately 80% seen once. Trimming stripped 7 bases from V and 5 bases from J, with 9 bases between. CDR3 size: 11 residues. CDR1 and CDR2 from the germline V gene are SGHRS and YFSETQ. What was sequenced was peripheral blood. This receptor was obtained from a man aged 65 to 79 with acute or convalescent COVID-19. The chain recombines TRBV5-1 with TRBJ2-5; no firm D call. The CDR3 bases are TGCGCCAGCTCGTTGCGCGAGACCCAGTACTTC. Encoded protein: CASSLRETQYF. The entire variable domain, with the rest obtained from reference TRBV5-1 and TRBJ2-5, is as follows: KAGVTQTPRYLIKTRGQQVTLSCSPISGHRSVSWYQQTPGQGLQFLFEYFSETQRNKGNFPGRFSGRQFSNSRSEMNVSTLELGDSALYLCASSLRETQYFGPGTRLLVL.